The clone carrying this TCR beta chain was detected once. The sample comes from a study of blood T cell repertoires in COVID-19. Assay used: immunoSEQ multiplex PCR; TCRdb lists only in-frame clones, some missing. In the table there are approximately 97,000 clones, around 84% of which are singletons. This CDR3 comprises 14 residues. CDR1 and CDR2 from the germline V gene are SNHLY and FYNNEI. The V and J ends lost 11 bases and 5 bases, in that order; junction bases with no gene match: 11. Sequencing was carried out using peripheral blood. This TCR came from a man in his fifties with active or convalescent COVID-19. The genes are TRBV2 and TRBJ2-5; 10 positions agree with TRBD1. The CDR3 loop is CAGVRDRGMETQYF. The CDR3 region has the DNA TGTGCCGGGGTTCGGGACAGGGGTATGGAGACCCAGTACTTC. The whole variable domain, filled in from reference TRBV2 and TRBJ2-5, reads EPEVTQTPSHQVTQMGQEVILRCVPISNHLYFYWYRQILGQKVEFLVSFYNNEISEKSEIFDDQFSVERPDGSNFTLKIRSTKLEDSAMYFCAGVRDRGMETQYFGPGTRLLVL.